This T cell receptor (beta chain) was profiled in a study of T-cell memory formation after mild COVID-19. Study at large: TCR clusters largely stayed donor specific.

Using its own MiXCR run on the 5' RACE reads, TCRdb lists one record per CDR3 protein. The sample includes under 700,000 distinct CDR3 sequences, around 20% of them seen just once. The germline V gene encodes CDR1 SEHNR and CDR2 FQNEAQ (reference sequence). This CDR3 comprises 15 residues. Unmatched junction bases numbered 6, after V lost 5 bases and J lost 3 bases. This clonotype was picked up a small number of times. Its antigen remains unknown. Study observations and caveats: Several responding clones turned up in pre-infection memory, indicating that cross-reactive memory may have taken part. Clones that shrank (day 15 to 85) were balanced CD4/CD8, whereas later expanders leaned CD4+.

The sequence came from an adult woman who had mild COVID-19 (a few samples of this study predate the infection). Cell type and time point are not known. The sequencing input was PBMCs or a T cell subset sorted from them (not recorded which). The rearrangement joins TRBV7-9 to TRBJ2-7, with 11 bases aligning to TRBD1. The chain's CDR3 is CASSQDRGPIYEQYF. The CDR3 coding sequence is TGTGCCAGCAGCCAGGACAGGGGGCCGATCTACGAGCAGTACTTC.